This T cell receptor beta chain derives from a study of early T cells in non-severe SARS-CoV-2 infection. Study-level background: Sequencing of bulk RNA from unsorted whole blood was done, without chain pairing.

Study findings and constraints: Matches to VDJdb favored anti-spike CD8 responses and missed private and CD4 specificities.

Individual cDNA molecules received unique molecular identifiers. From the 5' RACE reads, TCRdb called clonotypes with MiXCR, one entry per CDR3 protein. The top ten hold about 4.1% of the sample, which has approximately 67,000 distinct CDR3 sequences, approximately 10% seen once. From germline, CDR1 is MNHNS and CDR2 SASEGT. CDR3 length: 14 amino acids. V lost 7 bases to trimming and J lost 0 bases, with 10 bases between them. Worth noting for this clonotype: Its antigen is currently unknown.

The chain is built from TRBV6-1 and TRBJ1-5; D remains ambiguous. Sample: whole blood. This sequence was found in an adult who was a healthcare worker with PCR-confirmed SARS-CoV-2 infection or an uninfected control (not recorded which). CDR3 DNA sequence: TGTGCCAGCAAGTTGAAACTTAGCAATCAGCCCCAGCATTTT. Amino acids: CASKLKLSNQPQHF.